The 5 T cell receptor beta chains below come from one sample, sequenced in a study of HIV-infected children after antiretroviral therapy interruption. The treatment here: PENTA 11 planned treatment interruption arm or continuous ART arm. The TCR library was built from RNA with a 3' RACE protocol and unique molecular identifiers. TCRdb called the 3' RACE reads again in MiXCR, with one record for every CDR3 protein. Altogether roughly 4,100 distinct CDR3 sequences are present, approximately 5% being singletons, with the ten largest covering 25% to 30%. Specimen: CD45RO+ CD8+ T cells from PBMCs, pooled from several time points, collected from a donor given antiretroviral therapy, either interrupted or continuous. Indicated subset: memory CD8+ CD45RO+ CD45RA- T cells. The receptors stem from a pool of human donors with HIV.

This clonotype was seen at least ten times. The V call is TRBV7-8, the J call TRBJ2-1, with D unresolved. V shed 0 bases and J shed 2 bases, with 2 bases lying between them. CDR3 length: 13 amino acids. In germline, CDR1 is SGHVS, CDR2 FQNEAQ. The CDR3 nucleotides read TGTGCCAGCAGCTTAGCGCCCTACAATGAGCAGTTCTTC. Protein product: CASSLAPYNEQFF.

By frequency in the sample, this clonotype is medium-sized. The V and J genes are TRBV3-1 and TRBJ2-5, with D possibly being TRBD2 (5 bases). V was shortened by 4 bases and J by 3 bases, with 24 bases between the two germline ends. The germline V gene has CDR1 LGHDT and CDR2 YNNKEL (reference sequence). There are 18 residues in the CDR3. The CDR3 region is CASSPNELPGLKEETQYF. In DNA form, the CDR3 reads TGTGCCAGCAGCCCGAATGAGTTGCCAGGACTTAAAGAAGAGACCCAGTACTTC.

This clonotype qualifies as medium-sized. V usage is TRBV29-1 and J usage is TRBJ1-1, with 9 bases lining up with TRBD1. The CDR3 consists of 12 residues. Germline assignment: CDR1 SQVTM and CDR2 ANQGSEA. The junction had 2 bases not matched to a gene; V was cut back by 5 bases and J by 4 bases. CDR3: CSVMTGGTEAFF. The CDR3 DNA is TGCAGCGTTATGACAGGGGGCACTGAAGCTTTCTTT.

The chain carries TRBV6-2 or TRBV6-3 and TRBJ1-2, with a weak D call TRBD1 (6 bases). Deletions cut 0 bases from V and 7 bases from J, with 15 bases between. The CDR3 is made up of 15 amino acids. Germline V gives CDR1 MNHEY, CDR2 SVGEGT. CDR3 DNA sequence: TGTGCCAGCAGTTACTCGAAGGGGGTTCTTTGTGGCTACACCTTC. Encoded protein: CASSYSKGVLCGYTF.

This clonotype ranks as medium-sized. The chain couples TRBV29-1 to TRBJ2-1; the match to TRBD2 covers 10 bases. V trimming: 7 bases; J trimming: 7 bases; junction bases outside the gene matches: 10. CDR3 length: 14 amino acids. Looked up from germline, CDR1 is SQVTM and CDR2 is ANQGSEA. The DNA of the CDR3 is TGCAGCGCCGAGCAGAGCGGGGGGGCGAATGAGCAGTTCTTC. Its translation: CSAEQSGGANEQFF.